The 18 T cell receptor beta chains in this list originate from one sample, sequenced in a study of cytomegalovirus exposure and HLA in healthy donors. The primer mix had 60 Vbeta and 13 Jbeta primers. Libraries were prepared by immunoSEQ multiplex PCR; TCRdb keeps only in-frame clonotypes and omits some of them. This sample carries over 250,000 clones, under 80% of them seen once, and the ten largest clones take 2% to 2.5%. Sequenced: PBMCs. These receptors were taken from a female donor in good health and CMV-seronegative.

This chain joins TRBV6-6 and TRBJ1-2, with 8 bases fitting TRBD1. This CDR3 is 13 amino acids long. The trim removed 10 bases at V and 2 bases at J, leaving 6 bases unmatched. The germline V gene encodes CDR1 MNHNY and CDR2 SVGAGI (reference sequence). In nucleotides, the CDR3 is TGTGCCACCCAGGCAGGGGGCAACTATGGCTACACCTTC. This codes for CATQAGGNYGYTF.

Note on this clone: The same CDR3 is also encoded by other DNA sequences in this sample. Written as DNA, the CDR3 is TGCGCCAGCAGACTAAGCAGCCAGGGACCCCAGCATTTT. This codes for CASRLSSQGPQHF. The chain couples TRBV5-1 to TRBJ1-5; the D gene is possibly TRBD1 (5 bases). The CDR3 loop spans 13 amino acids. Trimming removed 5 bases at V and 10 bases at J, with 16 bases between. CDR1 SGHRS and CDR2 YFSETQ come from the germline V gene. The entire variable domain, with the rest obtained from reference TRBV5-1 and TRBJ1-5, is as follows: KAGVTQTPRYLIKTRGQQVTLSCSPISGHRSVSWYQQTPGQGLQFLFEYFSETQRNKGNFPGRFSGRQFSNSRSEMNVSTLELGDSALYLCASRLSSQGPQHFGDGTRLSIL.

This chain links TRBV29-1 with TRBJ2-1; 9 bases agree with TRBD2. Germline trimming cut 3 bases from V and 9 bases from J; bases unmatched to any gene: 12. Germline V CDR1 and CDR2: SQVTM, ANQGSEA. This CDR3 has 15 amino acids. CDR3 DNA: TGCAGCGTTGACAGGGCGGGAGGGCCTGGGGGTGAGCAGTTCTTC. Amino acids: CSVDRAGGPGGEQFF.

The rearrangement links TRBV28 to TRBJ2-7; a possible D gene is TRBD1 (6 bases). The CDR3 has 15 residues. CDR1 and CDR2 (germline): MDHEN, SYDVKM. Trimming left V 7 bases short and J 7 bases short, with 23 bases between. In nucleotides, the CDR3 is TGTGCCAGCAAGGGGGTAGACGAACCTCGAGGAGAGCAGTACTTC. Encoded protein: CASKGVDEPRGEQYF.

This chain links TRBV11-2 with TRBJ2-1; 7 bases map to TRBD1. The germline gives CDR1 SGHAT, CDR2 FQNNGV. V shed 3 bases and J 4 bases; nucleotides not matched to a gene: 6. The CDR3 runs 15 residues. CDR3 coding DNA: TGTGCCAGCAGCTTTAGACAGGGCAAATACAATGAGCAGTTCTTC. Translation: CASSFRQGKYNEQFF.

The J gene is TRBJ2-5, the V gene TRBV10-3, with 11 nucleotides matching TRBD2. The CDR3 loop spans 17 amino acids. V shed 0 bases, J shed 5 bases, and the junction held 8 bases outside the gene matches. Germline V gives CDR1 ENHRY, CDR2 SYGVKD. The CDR3 loop is CAISESNSGRAGETQYF. In DNA, the CDR3 is TGTGCCATCAGTGAGTCGAATAGCGGGAGGGCCGGGGAGACCCAGTACTTC.

This rearrangement joins TRBV30 to TRBJ2-1; possible D gene TRBD2, 6 bases. The CDR3 runs 13 residues. The germline V gene encodes CDR1 GTSNPN and CDR2 SVGIG (reference sequence). V lost 8 bases to trimming and J lost 4 bases, with 15 bases between them. CDR3 loop: CATDREPYNEQFF. The CDR3 nucleotides read TGTGCCACCGACCGGGAGCCATACAATGAGCAGTTCTTC.

CDR3 in DNA: TGCGCCAGCAGCCTCCGGGACAGGGGCTACAATGAGCAGTTCTTC. Encoded protein: CASSLRDRGYNEQFF. The V gene is TRBV5-1, the J gene TRBJ2-1; 10 nucleotides agree with TRBD1. Germline values: CDR1 SGHRS, CDR2 YFSETQ. V dropped 4 bases and J dropped 3; count of bases not matched to a gene: 4. This CDR3 region has 15 residues.

The chain links TRBV11-2 to TRBJ2-1; D ambiguous. The CDR3 is 16 amino acids. Between the trimmed V and J ends, which lost 5 bases and 7 bases, there was a span of 21 bases. Germline CDR1 SGHAT, CDR2 FQNNGV. CDR3 in amino acids: CASSTITVTLGNEQFF. The CDR3 DNA sequence: TGTGCCAGCAGCACCATAACAGTGACCTTAGGAAATGAGCAGTTCTTC.

The gene calls are TRBV9 and TRBJ1-2, with a weak D call TRBD1 (5 bases). Trimming took 0 bases from V and 2 from J, leaving 8 bases between them. The CDR3 runs 14 residues. Germline values: CDR1 SGDLS, CDR2 YYNGEE. CDR3 sequence reads: CASSVGGGNYGYTF. CDR3 DNA: TGTGCCAGCAGCGTAGGTGGGGGGAACTATGGCTACACCTTC.

This clone was counted between two and nine times. The chain uses TRBV27 and TRBJ1-2, with 7 bases that match TRBD1. Germline CDR1 MNHEY, CDR2 SMNVEV (reference sequence). CDR3 length equals 15 residues. The trim removed 7 bases at V and 5 bases at J, leaving 13 bases unmatched. CDR3 region: CASNPRGIQTYGYTF. The CDR3 nucleotides are TGTGCCAGCAACCCCAGGGGGATACAAACGTATGGCTACACCTTC.

The V gene is TRBV5-6, the J gene TRBJ2-1; D is unresolved. The CDR3 has 13 amino acids. Trimming removed 4 bases from V and 10 bases from J, with 15 bases in between. Germline-derived CDR1 and CDR2 are SGHDT and YYEEEE. CDR3 nucleotide sequence: TGTGCCAGCAGCAGCCTCGGCGGAACCGAGCAGTTCTTC. It encodes CASSSLGGTEQFF.

The chain has TRBV6-1 and TRBJ1-2; no firm D call. The germline gives CDR1 MNHNS, CDR2 SASEGT. V shed 2 bases and J shed 2 bases, with 12 bases lying between them. This CDR3 contains 15 residues. The DNA of the CDR3 is TGTGCCAGCAGTGAAACGTTTACTCACAACTATGGCTACACCTTC. Protein: CASSETFTHNYGYTF.

The chain uses TRBV5-4 and TRBJ2-7, with 7 bases matching TRBD1. Trimming at V came to 0 bases and at J to 6 bases, leaving 12 bases not matched to a gene. The CDR3 is 16 amino acids. The germline CDR1 and CDR2 sequences are SGHNT and YYREEE (reference sequence). CDR3: CASSLAGTVTRVEQYF. In nucleotides, the CDR3 is TGTGCCAGCAGCTTGGCCGGGACAGTTACGAGGGTCGAGCAGTACTTC.

V is TRBV28 and J is TRBJ1-2; maybe TRBD1 (6 bases). V lost 3 bases to trimming and J lost 8 bases, with 13 bases between them. The CDR3 spans 13 residues. Germline V gene sequence: CDR1 MDHEN, CDR2 SYDVKM. The CDR3 DNA reads as TGTGCCAGCAGTTTCAGGGCAGGGGTGGGCTACACCTTC. Amino acids: CASSFRAGVGYTF.

This clone has only one observation. The gene calls are TRBV7-9 and TRBJ1-3, with D possibly being TRBD1 (6 bases). The CDR3 loop spans 14 amino acids. Germline CDR1 reads SEHNR; CDR2 reads FQNEAQ (reference sequence). The germline V and J ends were trimmed by 2 bases and 4 bases, with 9 bases remaining between them. CDR3 DNA: TGTGCCAGCAGCTTAAGTGGGGGCGGAAACACCATATATTTT. Translated, it gives CASSLSGGGNTIYF.

The rearrangement uses TRBV10-2 and TRBJ2-2; TRBD2 matches at 14 bases. The V and J ends lost 6 bases and 4 bases, in that order; junction bases with no gene match: 7. CDR3 length: 17 residues. The germline V gene encodes CDR1 WSHSY and CDR2 SAAADI. Here the CDR3 reads CASRRTSGRTSTGELFF. The CDR3 DNA follows: TGCGCCAGCAGACGGACTAGCGGGAGGACGAGCACCGGGGAGCTGTTTTTT.

The V and J genes are TRBV5-6 and TRBJ2-5; TRBD2 matches 9 bases. The end of the DNA fits TRBJ2-7 better, so the J call may be wrong. CDR1 is SGHDT and CDR2 is YYEEEE in the germline V gene. The CDR3 is 14 residues long. In DNA form, the CDR3 reads TGTGCCAGCAGCTTAAGCGGGAGGTCCTACGAGCAGTACTTC. It is translated as CASSLSGRSYEQYF.